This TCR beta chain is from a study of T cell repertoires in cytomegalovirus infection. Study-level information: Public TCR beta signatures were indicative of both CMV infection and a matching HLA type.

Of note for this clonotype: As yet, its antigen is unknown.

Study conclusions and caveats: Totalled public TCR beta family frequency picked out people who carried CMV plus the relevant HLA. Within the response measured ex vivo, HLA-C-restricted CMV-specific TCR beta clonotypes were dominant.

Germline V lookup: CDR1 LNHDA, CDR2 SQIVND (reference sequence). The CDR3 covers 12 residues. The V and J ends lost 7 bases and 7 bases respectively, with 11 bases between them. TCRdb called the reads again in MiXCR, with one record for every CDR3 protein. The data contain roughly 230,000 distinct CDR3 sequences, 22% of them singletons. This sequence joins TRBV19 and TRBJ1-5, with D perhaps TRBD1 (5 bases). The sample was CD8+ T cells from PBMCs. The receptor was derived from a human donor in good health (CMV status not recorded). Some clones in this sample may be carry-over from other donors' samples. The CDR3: CASTGGGQPQHF. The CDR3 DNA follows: TGTGCCAGTACGGGGGGAGGCCAGCCCCAGCATTTT.